The 13 T cell receptor beta chains presented below share a single source sample, sequenced in a study of regulatory and conventional T cells in RAG deficiency. Assay used: immunoSEQ multiplex PCR; TCRdb lists only in-frame clones, some missing. The top ten clones hold roughly 13% of a sample with tens of thousands of clones, 89% of them seen once. The same sample was also studied in work on regulatory T cells. As that report states: Amplification used 52 TRBV primers and 13 TRBJ primers.

The source material was CD8+ T cells sorted from blood. All receptors come from a human donor in good health.

The CDR3, as DNA: TGTGCCAGCAGCCCCGGGGGGGGCTCCTACAATGAGCAGTTCTTC. Translated: CASSPGGGSYNEQFF. This chain uses TRBV6-1 with TRBJ2-1; 8 nucleotides agree with TRBD2. J gave up 0 bases and V 6 bases, and 4 bases lay outside the gene matches. This CDR3 contains 15 residues. From germline, CDR1 is MNHNS and CDR2 SASEGT.

This clone turned up a few times. V is TRBV18 and J is TRBJ1-5; D is ambiguous. Germline CDR1 reads KGHSH; CDR2 reads LQKENI. There are 14 residues in the CDR3. Trimming removed 2 bases from V and 6 bases from J, with 11 bases in between. Written as DNA, the CDR3 is TGTGCCAGCTCACCAGCGGGCCACACTCAGCCCCAGCATTTT. Residues: CASSPAGHTQPQHF. The whole variable domain, remainder taken from reference TRBV18 and TRBJ1-5, is NAGVMQNPRHLVRRRGQEARLRCSPMKGHSHVYWYRQLPEEGLKFMVYLQKENIIDESGMPKERFSAEFPKEGPSILRIQQVVRGDSAAYFCASSPAGHTQPQHFGDGTRLSIL.

The rearrangement uses TRBV5-4 and TRBJ2-7, with D perhaps assigned TRBD1 or TRBD2 (5 bases each). V dropped 0 bases and J dropped 3 bases, with 13 bases sitting between them. The CDR3 contains 15 residues. Germline V CDR1 and CDR2: SGHNT, YYREEE (reference sequence). The CDR3 DNA sequence: TGTGCCAGCAGCTTGGTTGGGGGTTTAGTCTACGAGCAGTACTTC. This codes for CASSLVGGLVYEQYF.

The gene calls are TRBV27 and TRBJ1-4; unclear D gene. The CDR3 covers 14 residues. The V end lost 6 bases, the J end lost 2 bases, and 10 bases lay between the germline ends. The germline V gene encodes CDR1 MNHEY and CDR2 SMNVEV (reference sequence). The CDR3 sequence is CASSVGLTNEKLFF. The CDR3 DNA reads as TGTGCCAGCAGCGTAGGACTCACTAATGAAAAACTGTTTTTT.

J is TRBJ1-4 and V is TRBV28; D is undetermined. Germline values: CDR1 MDHEN, CDR2 SYDVKM. The CDR3 is 14 residues long. With 5 bases removed from V and 0 bases from J, the gap between germline ends came to 7 bases. The CDR3 DNA follows: TGTGCCAGCAGTCAGGATGCAACTAATGAAAAACTGTTTTTT. Its protein product is CASSQDATNEKLFF.

The chain links TRBV10-2 to TRBJ2-3; TRBD2 matches at 14 bases. The CDR3 spans 15 residues. Germline V CDR1 and CDR2: WSHSY, SAAADI. The V segment lost 7 bases and the J segment 5 bases; nucleotides outside the gene matches: 5. For the CDR3, the DNA is TGCGCCAGCAACCGACTAGCGGGGGGGCGAGATACGCAGTATTTT. As protein: CASNRLAGGRDTQYF.

The CDR3 DNA sequence: TGTGCCAGTAGTATAGAGGGCTTTCCGACAGGGTCGGACGAGCAGTACTTC. This codes for CASSIEGFPTGSDEQYF. This chain uses TRBV19 with TRBJ2-7, with TRBD1 matching 7 bases. The CDR3 spans 17 residues. Unmatched junction bases numbered 13, after V lost 0 bases and J lost 5 bases. Germline CDR1 reads LNHDA; CDR2 reads SQIVND (reference sequence).

This rearrangement joins TRBV20-1 to TRBJ1-2; D may be TRBD1 (6 bases). Germline CDR1 DFQATT, CDR2 SNEGSKA (reference sequence). Trimming took off 3 bases at V and 13 bases at J, with 9 bases between the two ends. The CDR3 is 9 residues long. CDR3 DNA: TGCAGTGCTAGGGACAGAGGCACCTTC. Encoded protein: CSARDRGTF.

This chain links TRBV18 with TRBJ1-1; 7 bases line up with TRBD1. CDR1 and CDR2 (germline): KGHSH, LQKENI. The CDR3 spans 16 residues. The V segment lost 2 bases and the J segment 4 bases; nucleotides outside the gene matches: 10. CDR3 nucleotides: TGTGCCAGCTCACCAATGGAGGGGGCGATTGGCACTGAAGCTTTCTTT. Encoded protein: CASSPMEGAIGTEAFF.

The rearrangement uses TRBV19 and TRBJ2-1, with 7 nucleotides matching TRBD2. The CDR3 loop spans 14 amino acids. The V segment lost 2 bases and the J segment 3 bases; nucleotides outside the gene matches: 1. Per germline, CDR1 LNHDA and CDR2 SQIVND (reference sequence). CDR3 in amino acids: CASSISGIYNEQFF. The DNA for the CDR3 is TGTGCCAGTAGTATAAGCGGGATCTACAATGAGCAGTTCTTC.

In nucleotides, the CDR3 is TGTGCCTGGAGTCGACAGGGGGCTAACTATGGCTACACCTTC. Translated, it gives CAWSRQGANYGYTF. The genes are TRBV30 and TRBJ1-2; 9 bases line up with TRBD1. V was clipped by 2 bases and J by 0 bases; unmatched bases: 1. From germline, CDR1 is GTSNPN and CDR2 SVGIG (reference sequence). The CDR3 has 14 residues.

The chain joins TRBV6-5 to TRBJ1-4, with 12 bases lining up with TRBD1. The germline V gene encodes CDR1 MNHEY and CDR2 SVGAGI. This CDR3 is 15 amino acids long. J lost 8 bases, V lost 5 bases, and 6 bases had no gene match. The CDR3 DNA follows: TGTGCCAGCAGTCAGGGACAGGGGGCTCGGGAAAAACTGTTTTTT. Amino acid sequence: CASSQGQGAREKLFF.

The V call is TRBV19, the J call TRBJ2-2; D is unresolved. There are 15 residues in the CDR3. V was trimmed by 7 bases and J by 4 bases, leaving 16 bases between them. Germline CDR1 LNHDA, CDR2 SQIVND (reference sequence). In DNA, the CDR3 is TGTGCCAGTACCTTCGGGCAGTGGGGCACCGGGGAGCTGTTTTTT. Translating gives CASTFGQWGTGELFF.